Here is one T cell receptor beta chain with its context. CDR1 is SGHTA, CDR2 FQGNSA, per germline. Germline trimming cut 5 bases from V and 5 bases from J; bases unmatched to any gene: 5. This CDR3 has 14 amino acids. These data belong to a study of blood T cell repertoires in COVID-19. Assay used: immunoSEQ multiplex PCR; TCRdb lists only in-frame clones, some missing. The sample yields some 180,000 clones, 70% to 90% seen once. The V and J genes are TRBV7-2 and TRBJ2-1, with 8 bases aligning to TRBD1. The receptor was isolated from a man in his forties with active or convalescent COVID-19. Sequencing was carried out using peripheral blood. CDR3: CASSDRGPHNEQFF. Written as DNA, the CDR3 is TGTGCCAGCAGCGACAGGGGCCCCCACAATGAGCAGTTCTTC.